One sample yielded the 7 T cell receptor beta chains listed below, sequenced in a study of control samples from healthy donors and cancer patients. Method: immunoSEQ multiplex PCR; TCRdb's copy keeps in-frame clones and lacks some. The profile covers some 100,000 clones, with about 90% appearing a single time and over 15% taken by the ten largest. The sequenced sample was blood. These receptors were taken from a woman in her fifties or sixties in good health.

J is TRBJ1-4 and V is TRBV5-6; a weak D match, TRBD1 (6 bases). CDR1 is SGHDT, CDR2 YYEEEE, per germline. The germline V and J ends were trimmed by 3 bases and 8 bases, with 14 bases remaining between them. This CDR3 has 14 amino acids. The CDR3 coding sequence is TGTGCCAGCAGCTCGGCGACCCAGGGGGAAAAACTGTTTTTT. Translating gives CASSSATQGEKLFF.

This clone was counted between two and nine times. The gene calls are TRBV4-1 and TRBJ2-1; D is ambiguous. Germline lookup yields CDR1 MGHRA and CDR2 YSYEKL. CDR3 length: 15 amino acids. V was shortened by 0 bases and J by 2 bases, with 8 bases between the two germline ends. This chain's CDR3 is CASSQEVGPYNEQFF. CDR3 nucleotides: TGCGCCAGCAGCCAAGAGGTAGGCCCCTACAATGAGCAGTTCTTC.

V gene TRBV10-3 combines with J gene TRBJ2-1; D is unclear. The CDR3 is 11 amino acids. Germline CDR1 and CDR2: ENHRY and SYGVKD. V shed 9 bases and J shed 6 bases, with 9 bases lying between them. In DNA, the CDR3 is TGTGCCATGGGATGGGGCAATGAGCAGTTCTTC. This codes for CAMGWGNEQFF.

The gene calls are TRBV18 and TRBJ2-7; the D is unclear. This CDR3 has 15 amino acids. Germline V gene sequence: CDR1 KGHSH, CDR2 LQKENI. Deletions cut 2 bases from V and 6 bases from J, with 17 bases between. The CDR3 DNA is TGTGCCAGCTCACCATTCAAGGGTAGTATTGGCGAGCAGTACTTC. It is translated as CASSPFKGSIGEQYF.

J is TRBJ2-1 and V is TRBV30, with D possibly matching TRBD2 (6 bases). The length of the CDR3 is 17 residues. CDR1 and CDR2 (germline): GTSNPN, SVGIG (reference sequence). Trimming removed 4 bases from V and 3 bases from J, with 22 bases in between. The CDR3 region has the DNA TGTGCCTGGAAGCGAGGTTTTGGAGCGGGTCTCTACAATGAGCAGTTCTTC. Translation: CAWKRGFGAGLYNEQFF.

This clone was found a few times. This chain uses TRBV12-5 with TRBJ1-1, with D unclear. The CDR3 has 17 amino acids. Per germline, CDR1 LGHNT and CDR2 FRNRAP. V was cut by 0 bases and J by 0 bases, with 14 bases left in between. The CDR3 DNA reads as TGTGCTAGTGGTTTGGTACTAGGCAGCCGATTGAACACTGAAGCTTTCTTT. This sequence encodes CASGLVLGSRLNTEAFF.

The genes are TRBV5-1 and TRBJ1-1; D is ambiguous. The CDR3 loop spans 15 amino acids. V was shortened by 3 bases and J by 1 base, with 13 bases between the two germline ends. The germline V gene encodes CDR1 SGHRS and CDR2 YFSETQ. The CDR3 spells CASSSKQASNTEAFF. Written as DNA, the CDR3 is TGCGCCAGCAGCTCCAAGCAGGCCTCGAACACTGAAGCTTTCTTT.